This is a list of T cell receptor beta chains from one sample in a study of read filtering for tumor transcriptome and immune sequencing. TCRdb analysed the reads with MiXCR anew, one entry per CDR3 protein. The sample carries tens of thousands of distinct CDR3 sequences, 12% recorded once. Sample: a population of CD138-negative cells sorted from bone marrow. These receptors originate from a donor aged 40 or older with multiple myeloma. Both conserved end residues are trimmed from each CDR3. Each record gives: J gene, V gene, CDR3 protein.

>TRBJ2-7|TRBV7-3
ASSLDGAEQY
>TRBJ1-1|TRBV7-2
ASSLQRNTEAF
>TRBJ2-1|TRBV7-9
ASSLSRTFYNEQF
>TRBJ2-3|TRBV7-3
ASSLMGGGDTQY
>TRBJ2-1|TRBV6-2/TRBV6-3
ASSRTSSSLYNEQF
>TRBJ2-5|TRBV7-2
ASSLSGGSGETQY
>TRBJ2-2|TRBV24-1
ATSLGQANTGELF
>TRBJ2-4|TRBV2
ASSLGLAGDKNIQY
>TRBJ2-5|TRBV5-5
ASSLAAKTQETQY
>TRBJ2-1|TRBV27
ASSLGAGRNEQF
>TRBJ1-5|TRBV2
ASSERRGINQPQH
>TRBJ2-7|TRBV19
ASSLGTGNYEQY
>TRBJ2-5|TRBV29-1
SAAGTGIETQY
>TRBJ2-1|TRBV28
ASSELGTSSGNEQF
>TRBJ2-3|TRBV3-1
ASSQAVQNTQY
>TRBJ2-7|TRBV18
ASSPSRTGGVYEQY
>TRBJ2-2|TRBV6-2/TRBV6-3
ASRRTLPGSGELF
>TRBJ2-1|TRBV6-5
ASSVSGTPGSDEQF
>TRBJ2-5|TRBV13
ASSLVHQETQY
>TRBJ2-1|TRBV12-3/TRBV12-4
ASSRTINEQF
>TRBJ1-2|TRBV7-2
ASSLGGHGGDGYT
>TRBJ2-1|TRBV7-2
ASSRTGTYNEQF
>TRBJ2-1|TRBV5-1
ASSATGEYDNEQF